The rows below give T cell receptor beta chains drawn from one sample of a study of OX40 agonist ivuxolimab in advanced cancers. The data were produced by immunoSEQ multiplex PCR, yet TCRdb's version contains in-frame clones alone and is incomplete. The data contain roughly 77,000 clones, around 93% of them singletons. The specimen was CD4+ or CD8+ T cells sorted from blood, collected in a trial of the OX40 agonist ivuxolimab. These receptors were obtained from an adult with an advanced solid tumor such as melanoma, head and neck, liver or kidney cancer. Both conserved end residues are part of each CDR3. D genes are given only for firm matches. Size tells how often a clone was seen (once, few, many) or the class of an expanded clone, and some rows leave it out.

size: few; V: TRBV27; J: TRBJ2-1; D: .; DNA: TGTGCCAGCAGTTGGGGGGCGGATTACAATGAGCAGTTCTTC; CDR3: CASSWGADYNEQFF
size: .; V: TRBV29-1; J: TRBJ1-1; D: TRBD1; DNA: TGCAGCGTCCCGGGACAGGGGGTCACTGAAGCTTTCTTT; CDR3: CSVPGQGVTEAFF
size: .; V: TRBV4-3; J: TRBJ2-7; D: TRBD2; DNA: TGCGCCAGCAGCCAAGAGCCTTGGCTAGCGGAGAGCTCCTACGAGCAGTACTTC; CDR3: CASSQEPWLAESSYEQYF
size: .; V: TRBV7-9; J: TRBJ1-3; D: .; DNA: TGTGCCAGCAGCACCGGGCAGGGTGAAAACACCATATATTTT; CDR3: CASSTGQGENTIYF
size: .; V: TRBV5-1; J: TRBJ2-1; D: TRBD2; DNA: TGCGCCAGCAGCCCAGCGGGGGGACGGTACAATGAGCAGTTCTTC; CDR3: CASSPAGGRYNEQFF
size: .; V: TRBV7-6; J: TRBJ1-4; D: .; DNA: TGTGCCAGCACAAAGGGCCTTAATGAAAAACTGTTTTTT; CDR3: CASTKGLNEKLFF
size: .; V: TRBV6-6; J: TRBJ1-2; D: .; DNA: TGTGCCAGCAGCCCTAAGGGTGGGGGATTCGATGGCTACACCTTC; CDR3: CASSPKGGGFDGYTF
size: once; V: TRBV27; J: TRBJ2-7; D: TRBD2; DNA: TGTGCCAGCAGCCTACTAGCGGGGGGCTACGAGCAGTACTTC; CDR3: CASSLLAGGYEQYF
size: .; V: TRBV10-3; J: TRBJ2-3; D: TRBD2; DNA: TGTGCCATCAGTGAGTCGTGGACTAGAGGATATTCTACTAGCACAGATACGCAGTATTTT; CDR3: CAISESWTRGYSTSTDTQYF
size: .; V: TRBV5-4; J: TRBJ1-4; D: TRBD1; DNA: TGTGCCAGCAGCCGCTCCGGACAGGGCGGGGAAAAACTGTTTTTT; CDR3: CASSRSGQGGEKLFF
size: .; V: TRBV7-9; J: TRBJ2-3; D: TRBD1; DNA: TGTGCCAGCAGCTTAATTGGGGGAGACAGGGGTACATCAGATACGCAGTATTTT; CDR3: CASSLIGGDRGTSDTQYF
size: .; V: TRBV4-1; J: TRBJ1-2; D: .; DNA: TGCGCCAGCAGCCAAGTTCAGGGTTCTGTACATGGCTACACCTTC; CDR3: CASSQVQGSVHGYTF
size: .; V: TRBV6-6; J: TRBJ2-2; D: .; DNA: TGTGCCAGCAGTTACACAGACACCGGGGAGCTGTTTTTT; CDR3: CASSYTDTGELFF
size: .; V: TRBV7-9; J: TRBJ2-7; D: .; DNA: TGTGCCAGCAGCCAAGACGGCTACGAGCAGTACTTC; CDR3: CASSQDGYEQYF
size: .; V: TRBV7-9; J: TRBJ1-4; D: .; DNA: TGTGCCAGCAGTTTACAGGGAGGGAATGAAAAACTGTTTTTT; CDR3: CASSLQGGNEKLFF
size: once; V: TRBV27; J: TRBJ2-7; D: .; DNA: TGTGCCAGCAGTATCGGATCCGGGACGTACGAGCAGTACTTC; CDR3: CASSIGSGTYEQYF
size: .; V: TRBV27; J: TRBJ2-7; D: TRBD1; DNA: TGTGCCAGCAGTCAACTGACAGGGATTAAAGTCGAGCAGTACTTC; CDR3: CASSQLTGIKVEQYF
size: .; V: TRBV9; J: TRBJ2-7; D: .; DNA: TGTGCCAGCAGCCCCGACTCGTTCCGCTCCTACGAGCAGTACTTC; CDR3: CASSPDSFRSYEQYF